This T cell receptor beta chain was obtained from a study of early stage breast cancer tumors. Background on the study: ER+/PR+/HER2- status applied to about 80% of the 16 invasive breast tumors. Overall study results and limits: Compared with adjacent normal breast tissue, tumors showed about 2.5-fold greater T cell density and higher clonality. Most shared enriched TCRB sequences were commonly generated ones. Blood repertoires resembled normal breast more than tumor.

This clone has a single count. Antigen specificity is unknown. This table comes from immunoSEQ multiplex PCR, and its TCRdb copy is limited to in-frame clones, with some not included. The table records tens of thousands of clones, 60% to 85% of them present only once. Germline V gene lookup returns CDR1 LGHNT and CDR2 FRNRAP. The CDR3 length is 16 residues. V gave up 2 bases and J gave up 6 bases; unmatched junction bases: 9. This receptor was identified in a person aged 25 to 45 with breast cancer. V gene TRBV12-5 combines with J gene TRBJ2-2; 7 positions match TRBD2. Source material: blood. This CDR3 reads CASGLTGLGAAGELFF. The DNA of the CDR3 is TGTGCTAGTGGTTTGACAGGACTAGGAGCGGCCGGGGAGCTGTTTTTT.